This is a list of T cell receptor beta chains from one sample in a study of blood T cell repertoires in COVID-19. The assay was immunoSEQ multiplex PCR, and TCRdb's table has in-frame clones only and misses some. The data show about 100,000 clones, with 70% to 90% seen just once and 8.5% to 10% held by the top ten. Source material: peripheral blood. All receptors derive from a man aged 40-50 years with active or convalescent COVID-19. Both conserved end residues are part of each CDR3. The D gene is left open where the match is weak. Only part of the rows carry a size: once, few, many, or a class if the clone is expanded.

size | J | V | D | CDR3 | DNA
- | TRBJ1-6 | TRBV7-9 | - | CASSPRGSQSPLHF | TGTGCCAGCAGCCCAAGGGGCAGCCAATCACCCCTCCACTTT
- | TRBJ1-2 | TRBV2 | - | CASSGERGGGYTF | TGTGCCAGCAGTGGTGAGCGTGGAGGAGGCTACACCTTC
few | TRBJ2-7 | TRBV27 | TRBD1 | CASTRTGKVYEQYF | TGTGCCAGCACGCGGACAGGGAAGGTCTACGAGCAGTACTTC
- | TRBJ2-5 | TRBV2 | TRBD2 | CASRELAGAIFQETQYF | TGTGCCAGCAGGGAACTAGCGGGGGCAATTTTTCAAGAGACCCAGTACTTC
few | TRBJ2-3 | TRBV11-2 | TRBD1 | CASSRPDRPSTDTQYF | TGTGCCAGCAGCAGACCGGACAGGCCGAGCACAGATACGCAGTATTTT
few | TRBJ1-2 | TRBV24-1 | TRBD1 | CATSDGDRGLGGYTF | TGTGCCACCAGTGATGGGGACAGGGGGCTAGGTGGCTACACCTTC
- | TRBJ2-7 | TRBV12-5 | - | CASVPADTYEQYF | TGTGCTAGTGTACCGGCGGATACCTACGAGCAGTACTTC
- | TRBJ1-3 | TRBV14 | - | CASSQDMGPGYLSGNTIYF | TGTGCCAGCAGCCAAGATATGGGTCCAGGGTACCTCTCTGGAAACACCATATATTTT
- | TRBJ2-3 | TRBV5-4 | TRBD1 | CASSLAGTGTDTQYF | TGTGCCAGCAGCCTCGCCGGGACAGGGACAGATACGCAGTATTTT
- | TRBJ2-7 | TRBV30 | - | CAWSQAAYEQYF | TGTGCCTGGAGTCAGGCCGCTTACGAGCAGTACTTC
- | TRBJ1-6 | TRBV12-3/TRBV12-4 | TRBD1 | CASSDRANSPLHF | TGTGCCAGCAGTGACAGGGCCAATTCACCCCTCCACTTT
- | TRBJ1-6 | TRBV6-1 | - | CASSEAEGRRSPLHF | TGTGCCAGCAGTGAAGCGGAGGGGAGGAGGTCACCCCTCCACTTT
- | TRBJ2-3 | TRBV19 | TRBD1 | CASSRQGASTDTQYF | TGTGCCAGTAGTAGACAGGGGGCGAGCACAGATACGCAGTATTTT
- | TRBJ2-2 | TRBV5-1 | TRBD1 | CASSPRQGNGELFF | TGCGCCAGCAGCCCAAGACAGGGTAACGGGGAGCTGTTTTTT
- | TRBJ2-7 | TRBV7-3 | TRBD1 | CWRTGAEQYF | TGCTGGAGGACAGGGGCCGAGCAGTACTTC
- | TRBJ2-3 | TRBV5-4 | TRBD2 | CASSQGLAEDTQYF | TGTGCCAGCAGCCAGGGACTAGCGGAGGATACGCAGTATTTT
- | TRBJ1-2 | TRBV21-1 | - | CASSKVGSYGYTF | TGTGCCAGCAGCAAGGTTGGCAGCTATGGCTACACCTTC
few | TRBJ1-1 | TRBV14 | TRBD1 | CASSQVDIRGDKAFF | TGTGCCAGCAGCCAGGTGGACATCAGGGGGGATAAAGCTTTCTTT
- | TRBJ2-7 | TRBV29-1 | - | CSVEQGGYEQYF | TGCAGCGTTGAACAGGGGGGCTACGAGCAGTACTTC
- | TRBJ1-5 | TRBV19 | TRBD1 | CASTPPGTGSFKQPQHF | TGTGCCAGTACCCCTCCCGGGACAGGGTCTTTTAAACAGCCCCAGCATTTT
- | TRBJ2-3 | TRBV7-3 | TRBD2 | CASSLPAGGTDTQYF | TGTGCCAGCAGCTTACCAGCGGGGGGCACAGATACGCAGTATTTT
- | TRBJ2-1 | TRBV2 | TRBD2 | CASSEGRTSGGFNEQFF | TGTGCCAGCAGTGAAGGCCGGACTAGCGGGGGGTTTAATGAGCAGTTCTTC